This TCR beta chain was documented in a study of shared clonotypes between healthy human individuals. Data came from immunoSEQ multiplex PCR; TCRdb stores just in-frame clones and leaves some out. The sample holds around 1.4 million clones, approximately 98.5% seen once. The CDR3 contains 14 residues. CDR1 is LNHDA, CDR2 SQIVND, per germline (reference sequence). V lost 5 bases to trimming and J lost 0 bases, with 9 bases between them. The sample comprised naive CD4+ T cells sorted from blood. The subset was: CD45RA+ positively selected. J is TRBJ2-3 and V is TRBV19; maybe TRBD2 (6 bases). This clonotype was obtained from a man between 25 and 39 years old in good health. CDR3 sequence (DNA): TGTGCCAGTAGTTCGACTAGTAGCACAGATACGCAGTATTTT. It encodes CASSSTSSTDTQYF.